This TCR beta chain was sequenced for a study of Tregs in tolerant kidney transplant recipients. Study context: Mixed chimerism was transient after nonmyeloablative marrow transplants from related graft donors. Study-wide results and limits: Tregs expanded with activated donor B cells seemed most donor-specific.

CDR1 and CDR2 (germline): LNHNV, YYDKDF (reference sequence). This CDR3 is built from 13 residues. V was trimmed by 5 bases and J by 9 bases, leaving 16 bases between them. As regards this clone: Its antigen is still unknown.

Only in-frame clones appear in the TCRdb table, and some are missing; sequencing was by immunoSEQ multiplex PCR. The repertoire consists of about 100,000 clones, with 80% to 95% occurring once and the leading ten covering approximately 0.5%. This receptor was identified in a human donor who received a combined kidney and bone marrow transplant. The specimen comprised CD4+ T cells from blood, sampled before the transplant. The V gene is TRBV15, the J gene TRBJ1-2, with D possibly TRBD1 on 5 matching bases. This chain's CDR3 is CATSERRGSSYTF. CDR3 bases: TGTGCCACCAGCGAGCGGAGGGGTAGTAGCTACACCTTC.